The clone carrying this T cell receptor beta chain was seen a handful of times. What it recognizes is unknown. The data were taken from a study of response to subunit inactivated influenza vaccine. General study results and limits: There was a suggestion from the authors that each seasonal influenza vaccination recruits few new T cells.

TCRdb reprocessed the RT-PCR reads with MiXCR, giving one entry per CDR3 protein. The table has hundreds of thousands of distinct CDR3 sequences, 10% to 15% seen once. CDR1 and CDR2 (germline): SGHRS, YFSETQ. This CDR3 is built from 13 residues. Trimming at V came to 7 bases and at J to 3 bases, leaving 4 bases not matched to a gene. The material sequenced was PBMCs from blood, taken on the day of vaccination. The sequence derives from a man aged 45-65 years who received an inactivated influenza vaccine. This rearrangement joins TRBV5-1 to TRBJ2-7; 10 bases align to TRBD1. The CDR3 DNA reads TGCGCCAGCCGCTGGACAGGGGGCTACGAGCAGTACTTC. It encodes CASRWTGGYEQYF.